These 13 T cell receptor beta chains share one sample of origin, sequenced in a study of blood T cell repertoires in COVID-19. Here immunoSEQ multiplex PCR was the method, and the copy in TCRdb shows in-frame clones only, minus some. The table lists around 300,000 clones, 88% of them singletons. What was sequenced was PBMCs or T cells enriched from blood (not recorded which). All receptors derive from a woman aged 25 to 39 who had recovered from COVID-19.

In nucleotides, the CDR3 is TGTGCCACCAGCAGAGAAGGGACAGATAGCAATCAGCCCCAGCATTTT. Translated, it gives CATSREGTDSNQPQHF. This chain uses TRBV15 with TRBJ1-5, with 7 bases aligning to TRBD1. Losses at the gene ends were 0 bases for V and 0 bases for J; bases not matched to a gene: 2. The CDR3 spans 16 residues. Germline V gene lookup returns CDR1 LNHNV and CDR2 YYDKDF (reference sequence). Combining the CDR3 with reference TRBV15 and TRBJ1-5 gives the whole variable domain DAMVIQNPRYQVTQFGKPVTLSCSQTLNHNVMYWYQQKSSQAPKLLFHYYDKDFNNEADTPDNFQSRRPNTSFCFLDIRSPGLGDTAMYLCATSREGTDSNQPQHFGDGTRLSIL.

This clone was seen a few times. The chain recombines TRBV5-6 with TRBJ1-1; D not certain. The germline CDR1 and CDR2 sequences are SGHDT and YYEEEE. The CDR3 has 13 amino acids. V lost 4 bases, J lost 1 base, and 8 bases lay in between. The CDR3 protein is CASSPIGNTEAFF. The DNA for the CDR3 is TGTGCCAGCAGCCCAATCGGGAACACTGAAGCTTTCTTT.

The chain joins TRBV5-8 to TRBJ1-5; perhaps TRBD1 as D (5 bases). V lost 4 bases to trimming and J lost 4 bases, with 12 bases between them. The CDR3 is made up of 14 amino acids. Germline V gene lookup returns CDR1 SGHTS and CDR2 YDEGEE. The CDR3 sequence: CASSPGTINQPQHF. The CDR3 DNA reads as TGTGCCAGCAGCCCCGGGACTATTAATCAGCCCCAGCATTTT.

The rearrangement joins TRBV19 to TRBJ1-4; D may be TRBD1 (5 bases). This CDR3 contains 15 residues. V lost 3 bases to trimming and J lost 5 bases, with 13 bases between them. Per the germline V gene, CDR1 is LNHDA and CDR2 is SQIVND (reference sequence). As DNA, the CDR3 is TGTGCCAGTAGTATCTCCCCAGGGCTGAATGAAAAACTGTTTTTT. Translation: CASSISPGLNEKLFF.

The chain employs TRBV11-3 and TRBJ2-2, with a tentative D call TRBD2 (7 bases). Trimming cost V 1 base and J 4 bases, with 13 bases left between them. Germline V CDR1 and CDR2: SGHNT, YENEEA. The CDR3 runs to 16 residues. The CDR3 coding sequence is TGTGCCAGCAGCTTAGCGGGGGGCCCCCTCACCGGGGAGCTGTTTTTT. It specifies CASSLAGGPLTGELFF.

The DNA for the CDR3 is TGTGCCAGCACGGGAGTCTCCCGCGAGCAGTACTTC. Translated: CASTGVSREQYF. The V gene is TRBV6-5, the J gene TRBJ2-7; D is possibly TRBD2 (6 bases). Deletions cut 7 bases from V and 6 bases from J, with 13 bases between. CDR1 is MNHEY and CDR2 is SVGAGI in the germline V gene. CDR3 length: 12 amino acids.

Comments on this clone: This may stem from a read error, because a much larger clone lies one nucleotide away. This chain joins TRBV7-2 and TRBJ1-5; TRBD1 agrees at 10 bases. Per germline, CDR1 SGHTA and CDR2 FQGNSA. The CDR3 sequence is 16 residues long. J gave up 6 bases and V 0 bases, and 5 bases lay outside the gene matches. The CDR3 sequence: CASSLAVTGGVQPQHF. CDR3 nucleotide sequence: TGTGCCAGCAGCTTAGCGGTGACAGGGGGCGTTCAGCCCCAGCATTTT.

A few counts support this clone. The chain combines TRBV5-1 with TRBJ2-5, with D possibly matching TRBD1 (6 bases). The CDR3 covers 16 residues. CDR1 and CDR2 (germline): SGHRS, YFSETQ. V was clipped by 3 bases and J by 2 bases, with 17 bases between them. CDR3 nucleotide sequence: TGCGCCAGCAGCTCGCCGGGACACCCCTCTCAAGAGACCCAGTACTTC. Amino acids: CASSSPGHPSQETQYF.

This clone has a single count. This chain joins TRBV18 and TRBJ1-2, with unresolved D. Germline V CDR1 and CDR2: KGHSH, LQKENI. Trimming removed 6 bases from V and 8 bases from J, with 19 bases in between. There are 14 residues in the CDR3. CDR3 sequence reads: CASSEGYGIGGYTF. CDR3 nucleotide sequence: TGTGCCAGCTCGGAGGGATACGGGATCGGGGGCTACACCTTC.

The chain is built from TRBV24-1 and TRBJ2-2; TRBD2 aligns across 8 bases. The V gene end was trimmed by 7 bases and the J gene end by 5 bases; junction bases not matched to a gene: 8. The CDR3 is made up of 15 amino acids. Germline CDR1 is KGHDR and CDR2 is SFDVKD. CDR3 sequence reads: CATRMSGGDTGELFF. CDR3 DNA: TGTGCCACCAGGATGAGCGGGGGAGATACCGGGGAGCTGTTTTTT.

The gene calls are TRBV5-4 and TRBJ1-2; D gene uncertain. CDR1 is SGHNT, CDR2 YYREEE, per germline (reference sequence). Deletions cut 6 bases from V and 5 bases from J, with 17 bases between. CDR3 length: 14 residues. This CDR3 is CASTRDAGKYGYTF. The CDR3 bases are TGTGCCAGCACCAGAGACGCAGGAAAATATGGCTACACCTTC.

V and J are TRBV11-2 and TRBJ2-7; 11 bases agree with TRBD2. Germline assignment: CDR1 SGHAT and CDR2 FQNNGV. Trimming cost V 3 bases and J 4 bases; bases outside gene matches: 14. This CDR3 is built from 18 residues. The CDR3 nucleotides are TGTGCCAGCAGCTTGAATCCGGATATGGGACTAGCGGTGTACGAGCAGTACTTC. Residues: CASSLNPDMGLAVYEQYF.

V and J are TRBV5-6 and TRBJ1-2; no clear D gene. CDR1 and CDR2 from the germline V gene are SGHDT and YYEEEE. The CDR3 contains 13 residues. Trimming took off 0 bases at V and 3 bases at J, with 6 bases between the two ends. CDR3 nucleotide sequence: TGTGCCAGCAGCTTGGGCAGCGACTATGGCTACACCTTC. It yields the protein CASSLGSDYGYTF.